This T cell receptor beta chain was identified during a study of T cells in localized non-small cell lung cancer. Overall study findings and caveats: Adjacent lung had a median around 60 of the 100 largest tumor clones.

Libraries were prepared by immunoSEQ multiplex PCR; TCRdb keeps only in-frame clonotypes and omits some of them. Among about 33,000 clones listed, around 90% were seen once. Looked up from germline, CDR1 is KGHSH and CDR2 is LQKENI. This CDR3 has 13 residues. Between the trimmed V and J ends, which lost 2 bases and 5 bases, there was a span of 9 bases. As concerns this clone: The antigen remains unidentified.

Here the sequenced sample was peripheral blood, taken before any cancer treatment. This chain links TRBV18 with TRBJ1-1, with D tentatively TRBD1 (5 bases). The sequence was collected from a female donor over 55 with stage I lung adenocarcinoma. The DNA of the CDR3 is TGTGCCAGCTCACCAGGGGCAGAGACTGAAGCTTTCTTT. Residues: CASSPGAETEAFF.